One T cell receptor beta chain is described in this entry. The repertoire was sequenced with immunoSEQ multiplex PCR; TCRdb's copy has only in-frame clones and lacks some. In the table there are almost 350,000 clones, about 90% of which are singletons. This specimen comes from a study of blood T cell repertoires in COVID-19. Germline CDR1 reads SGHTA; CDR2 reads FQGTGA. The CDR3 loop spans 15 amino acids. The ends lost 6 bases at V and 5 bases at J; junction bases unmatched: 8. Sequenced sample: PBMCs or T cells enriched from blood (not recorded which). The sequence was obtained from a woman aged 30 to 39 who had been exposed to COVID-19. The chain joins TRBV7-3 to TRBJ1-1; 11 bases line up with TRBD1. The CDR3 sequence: CASRSGTGGVTEAFF. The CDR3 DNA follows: TGTGCCAGCAGGTCCGGGACAGGGGGTGTGACTGAAGCTTTCTTT.